Included here is one TCR beta chain sequence, with context. What it binds is not known. A second 7 to 11 cycle PCR used barcoded and J-beta primers. With 12 random nucleotides, a template-switch adaptor tagged each individual cDNA molecule. TCRdb re-called the 5' RACE reads through MiXCR, storing one row per CDR3 protein. Here the sample spans 650,000 to 800,000 distinct CDR3 sequences, approximately 52% being singletons. This sample stems from a study of blood T cells in healthy people across ages. Findings of the study overall: Strong correlation linked observed beta diversity and percent naive T cells. Because donor CMV status was unknown, expanded clonotype changes were possibly confounded.

The study drew donors from healthy Caucasian individuals in Russia aged roughly 6 to 90. This TCR was sampled from a woman of 80 years or more in good health. Source material: blood.

CDR3 protein: CSAREGRREQYF. The CDR3 DNA reads as TGCAGTGCTAGAGAGGGAAGGCGCGAGCAGTACTTC. This chain connects TRBV20-1 to TRBJ2-7; unclear D gene. With 0 bases removed from V and 6 bases from J, the gap between germline ends came to 9 bases. The CDR3 is made up of 12 amino acids. Germline V gene lookup returns CDR1 DFQATT and CDR2 SNEGSKA (reference sequence).